This TCR beta chain originates from a study of OX40 agonist ivuxolimab in advanced cancers. As for the study more broadly: Ivuxolimab was a fully human IgG2 agonistic monoclonal antibody targeting the costimulatory receptor OX40 (CD134). Intravenous ivuxolimab was administered to patients every 2 weeks at six dose levels: 0.01, 0.1, 0.3, 1.5, 3 and 10 mg/kg. Of the 50 or so patients in dose escalation, about 19 had hepatocellular carcinoma, some 15 had melanoma, 9 had renal cell carcinoma and 9 had head and neck cancer. The dose-escalation cohort was over 70% male with a mean age of about 54 years, ranging from roughly 23 to 90. Prior anti-PD-1, anti-PD-L1 or anti-CTLA-4 therapy was permitted, and about 40% of dose-escalation patients had received checkpoint inhibitors. Partial responses occurred in three dose-escalation patients: two with cutaneous melanoma and one with hepatocellular carcinoma. Peripheral TCRbeta sequencing aimed to test whether ivuxolimab altered TCR sequence diversity and caused clonal T-cell expansion. The paper covers the monotherapy dose-escalation part of the phase I ivuxolimab trial, which included N = 52 patients.

Patients with a history of autoimmune disease or receiving systemic immunosuppression were excluded from the trial. Peripheral blood for TCR sequencing was collected from all dose cohorts at baseline, on cycle 4 day 1, and on cycle 7 day 1. The samples were taken from a phase I, first-in-human, multicenter, open-label dose-escalation trial of ivuxolimab. Adults with locally advanced or metastatic melanoma, renal cell carcinoma, hepatocellular carcinoma or head and neck squamous cell carcinoma were enrolled in the trial. Before TCR sequencing, CD4+ and CD8+ T cells were separately sorted from peripheral blood. Study-wide conclusions, independent of this receptor: Low levels of normalized T-cell clonal expansion were also seen in some patients who did not respond. In partial responders in the 0.1-3.0 mg/kg groups, normalized peripheral clonal expansion was found to be among the lowest, especially among CD8+ T cells. After ivuxolimab, CD8+ T cells had more expanded clones than CD4+ T cells on average. The antigen specificity of the peripheral T cells that underwent clonal expansion was not determined. At doses of 0.1 to 3.0 mg/kg, clonal expansion of both CD4+ and CD8+ blood T cells was observed from baseline to week 6.

To sequence the TCRbeta CDR3 region, genomic DNA was isolated from the sorted cells. The immunoSEQ Assay was used to sequence the TCRbeta CDR3 regions. TCRdb stores this immuneACCESS table with in-frame sequences only. Part of the clones is absent; in the studies checked, under half of the shortfall reflects unresolved V genes, and no reason is known for the rest. This sample gives approximately 50,000 clones in total; about 86% of them show up just once. The top ten clonotypes cover roughly an eighth of the sample. A remark on this clone: There is no known antigen for this receptor. No base qualities exist here, and no much larger clone lies one base off it.

Via the germline V gene (reference sequence), CDR1 is LNHDA and CDR2 SQIVND. The CDR3 measures 20 amino acids from cysteine to phenylalanine. Just CDR3 DNA is preserved here, 60 bases in frame from base 1. The junction shows trimming of 6 bases on V and 3 bases on J, and the gene matches do not reach 24 bases of it. The rearranged segments are TRBV19 and TRBJ2-3; a stretch of 7 junction bases matches TRBD2. The receptor was derived from an adult with an advanced solid tumor such as melanoma, head and neck, liver or kidney cancer. The input for sequencing was CD4+ or CD8+ T cells sorted from blood, taken in a trial of the OX40 agonist ivuxolimab. Read as DNA, the sequence is TGTGCCAGTAGCCCCCGGGACCCTGCTCGAGGACTAGTTGGAACAGATACGCAGTATTTT. This encodes CASSPRDPARGLVGTDTQYF.